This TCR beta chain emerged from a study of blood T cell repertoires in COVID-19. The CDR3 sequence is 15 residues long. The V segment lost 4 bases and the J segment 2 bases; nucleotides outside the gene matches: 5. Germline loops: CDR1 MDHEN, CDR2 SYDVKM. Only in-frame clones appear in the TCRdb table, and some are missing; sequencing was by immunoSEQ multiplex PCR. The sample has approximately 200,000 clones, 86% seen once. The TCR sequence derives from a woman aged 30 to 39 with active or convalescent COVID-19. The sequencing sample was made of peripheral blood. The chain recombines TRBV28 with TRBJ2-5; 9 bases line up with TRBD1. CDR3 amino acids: CASSSHRGPQETQYF. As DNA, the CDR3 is TGTGCCAGCAGTTCCCACAGGGGGCCGCAAGAGACCCAGTACTTC.